The T cell receptor (beta chain) described here comes from a study of control samples from healthy donors and cancer patients. Germline V gene lookup returns CDR1 MDHEN and CDR2 SYDVKM. V lost 1 base and J lost 7, with 11 bases in between. The length of the CDR3 is 14 residues. Measured with immunoSEQ multiplex PCR; TCRdb has only the in-frame clones, and not every one. Of more than 150,000 clones listed, roughly 93% are singletons. This chain joins TRBV28 and TRBJ1-5; D is undetermined. Sequenced sample: blood. The source of this sequence is a man aged 18 to 30 in good health. The CDR3 sequence: CASSLLRVRQPQHF. CDR3 in DNA: TGTGCCAGCAGTTTATTAAGGGTACGACAGCCCCAGCATTTT.